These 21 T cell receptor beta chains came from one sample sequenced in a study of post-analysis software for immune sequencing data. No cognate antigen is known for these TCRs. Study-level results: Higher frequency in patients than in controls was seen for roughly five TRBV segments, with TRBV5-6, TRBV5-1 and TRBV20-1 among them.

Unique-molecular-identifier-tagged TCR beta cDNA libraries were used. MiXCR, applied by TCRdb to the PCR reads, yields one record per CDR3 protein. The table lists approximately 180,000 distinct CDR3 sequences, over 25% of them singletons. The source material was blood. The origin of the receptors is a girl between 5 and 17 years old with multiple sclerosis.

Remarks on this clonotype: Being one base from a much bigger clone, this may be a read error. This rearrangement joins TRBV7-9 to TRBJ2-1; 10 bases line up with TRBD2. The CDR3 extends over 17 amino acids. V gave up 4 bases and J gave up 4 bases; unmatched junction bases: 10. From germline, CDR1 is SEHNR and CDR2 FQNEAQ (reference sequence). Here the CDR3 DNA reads TGTGCCAGCAGCTCGCGACGAGCGGGAGGGCCATACAATGAGCAGTTCTTC. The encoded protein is CASSSRRAGGPYNEQFF. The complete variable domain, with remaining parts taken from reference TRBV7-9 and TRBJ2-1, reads DTGVSQNPRHKITKRGQNVTFRCDPISEHNRLYWYRQTLGQGPEFLTYFQNEAQLEKSRLLSDRFSAERPKGSFSTLEIQRTEQGDSAMYLCASSSRRAGGPYNEQFFGPGTRLTVL.

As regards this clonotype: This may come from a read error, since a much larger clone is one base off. The CDR3 sequence: CASSLGLAGGESYNEQYF. DNA of the CDR3: TGCGCCAGCAGCTTGGGGCTAGCGGGAGGAGAATCCTACAATGAGCAGTACTTC. The chain couples TRBV5-1 to TRBJ2-1; 11 bases agree with TRBD2. The last part of the DNA fits TRBJ2-7 better; the J call may be wrong. CDR3 size: 18 residues. Germline values: CDR1 SGHRS, CDR2 YFSETQ.

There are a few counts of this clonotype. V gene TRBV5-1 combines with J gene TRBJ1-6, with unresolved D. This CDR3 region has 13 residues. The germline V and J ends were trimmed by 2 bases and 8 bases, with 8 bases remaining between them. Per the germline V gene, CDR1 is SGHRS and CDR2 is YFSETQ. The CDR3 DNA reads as TGCGCCAGCAGCTTAAAGGAGGATTCACCCCTCCACTTT. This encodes CASSLKEDSPLHF. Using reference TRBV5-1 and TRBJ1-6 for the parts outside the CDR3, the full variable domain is KAGVTQTPRYLIKTRGQQVTLSCSPISGHRSVSWYQQTPGQGLQFLFEYFSETQRNKGNFPGRFSGRQFSNSRSEMNVSTLELGDSALYLCASSLKEDSPLHFGNGTRLTVT.

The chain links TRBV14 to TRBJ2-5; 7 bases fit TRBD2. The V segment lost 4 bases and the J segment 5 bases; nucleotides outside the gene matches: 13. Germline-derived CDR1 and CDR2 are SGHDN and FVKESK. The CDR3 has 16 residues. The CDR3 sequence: CASSRLLAPQAETQYF. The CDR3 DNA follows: TGTGCCAGCAGCCGCCTACTAGCGCCCCAGGCGGAGACCCAGTACTTC.

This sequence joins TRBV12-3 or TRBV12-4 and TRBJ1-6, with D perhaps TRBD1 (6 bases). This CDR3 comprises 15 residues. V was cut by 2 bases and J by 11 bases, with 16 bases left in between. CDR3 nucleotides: TGTGCCAGCAGTTTATTGGGGGGCTCGAATCCACCCCTCCACTTT. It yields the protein CASSLLGGSNPPLHF.

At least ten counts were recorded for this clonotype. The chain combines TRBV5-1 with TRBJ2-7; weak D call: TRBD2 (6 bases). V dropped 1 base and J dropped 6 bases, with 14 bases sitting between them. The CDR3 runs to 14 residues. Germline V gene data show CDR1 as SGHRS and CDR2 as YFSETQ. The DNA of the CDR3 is TGCGCCAGCAGCTTGTCGGCTAGCGTCAGCGAGCAGTACTTC. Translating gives CASSLSASVSEQYF.

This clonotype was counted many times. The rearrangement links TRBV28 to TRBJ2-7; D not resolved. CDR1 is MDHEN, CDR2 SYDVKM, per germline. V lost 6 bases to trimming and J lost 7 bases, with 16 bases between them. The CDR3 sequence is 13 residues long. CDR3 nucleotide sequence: TGTGCCAGCAGCCGACCCCAAATGGGGGAGCAGTACTTC. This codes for CASSRPQMGEQYF.

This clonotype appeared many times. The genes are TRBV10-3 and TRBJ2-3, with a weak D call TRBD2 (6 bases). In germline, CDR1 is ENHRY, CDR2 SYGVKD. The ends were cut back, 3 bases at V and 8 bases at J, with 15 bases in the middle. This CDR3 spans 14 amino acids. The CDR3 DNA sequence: TGTGCCATCAGTGACGGCGGGGCTCTCGGTACGCAGTATTTT. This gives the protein CAISDGGALGTQYF.

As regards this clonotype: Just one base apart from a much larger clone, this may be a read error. The DNA of the CDR3 is TGTGCCAGCAGTTTAGTCCGAGAGACCCAGTACTTC. Its translation is CASSLVRETQYF. The gene calls are TRBV12-3 or TRBV12-4 and TRBJ2-5, with no clear D. The CDR3 is 12 amino acids. The V end lost 1 base, the J end lost 4 bases, and 4 bases lay between the germline ends.

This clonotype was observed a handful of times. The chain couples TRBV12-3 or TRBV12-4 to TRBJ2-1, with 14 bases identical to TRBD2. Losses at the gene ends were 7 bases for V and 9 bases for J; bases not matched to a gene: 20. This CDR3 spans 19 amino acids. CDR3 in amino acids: CASTTAWGSGLAGAGEQFF. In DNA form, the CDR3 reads TGTGCCAGCACTACCGCGTGGGGGTCGGGACTAGCGGGAGCAGGTGAGCAGTTCTTC.

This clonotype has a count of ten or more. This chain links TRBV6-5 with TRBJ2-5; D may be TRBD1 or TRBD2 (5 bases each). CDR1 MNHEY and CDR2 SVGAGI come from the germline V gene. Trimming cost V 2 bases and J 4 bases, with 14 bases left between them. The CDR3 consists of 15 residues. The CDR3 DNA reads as TGTGCCAGCAGTTACGATCCGGGACGGATAGAGACCCAGTACTTC. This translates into CASSYDPGRIETQYF.

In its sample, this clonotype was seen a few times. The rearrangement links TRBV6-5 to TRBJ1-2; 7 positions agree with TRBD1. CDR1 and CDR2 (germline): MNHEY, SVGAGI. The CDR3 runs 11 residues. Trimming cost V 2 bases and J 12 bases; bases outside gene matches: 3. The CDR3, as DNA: TGTGCCAGCAGTTACGCAGGGGGAAACACCTTC. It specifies CASSYAGGNTF.

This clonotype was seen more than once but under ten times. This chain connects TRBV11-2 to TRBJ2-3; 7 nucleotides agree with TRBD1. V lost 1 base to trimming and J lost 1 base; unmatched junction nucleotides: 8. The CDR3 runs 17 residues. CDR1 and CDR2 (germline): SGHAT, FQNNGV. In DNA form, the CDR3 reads TGTGCCAGCAGCTTAGCACCAGACAGGGACCGCACAGATACGCAGTATTTT. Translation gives CASSLAPDRDRTDTQYF. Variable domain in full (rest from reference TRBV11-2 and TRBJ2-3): EAGVAQSPRYKIIEKRQSVAFWCNPISGHATLYWYQQILGQGPKLLIQFQNNGVVDDSQLPKDRFSAERLKGVDSTLKIQPAKLEDSAVYLCASSLAPDRDRTDTQYFGPGTRLTVL.

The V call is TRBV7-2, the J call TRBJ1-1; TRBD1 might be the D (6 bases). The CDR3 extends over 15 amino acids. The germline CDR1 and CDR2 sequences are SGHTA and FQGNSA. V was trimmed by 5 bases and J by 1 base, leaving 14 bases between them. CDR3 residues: CASSIRLGQNTEAFF. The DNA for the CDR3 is TGTGCCAGCAGCATCCGGCTGGGACAGAACACTGAAGCTTTCTTT. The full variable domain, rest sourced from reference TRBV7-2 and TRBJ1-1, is GAGVSQSPSNKVTEKGKDVELRCDPISGHTALYWYRQSLGQGLEFLIYFQGNSAPDKSGLPSDRFSAERTGGSVSTLTIQRTQQEDSAVYLCASSIRLGQNTEAFFGQGTRLTVV.

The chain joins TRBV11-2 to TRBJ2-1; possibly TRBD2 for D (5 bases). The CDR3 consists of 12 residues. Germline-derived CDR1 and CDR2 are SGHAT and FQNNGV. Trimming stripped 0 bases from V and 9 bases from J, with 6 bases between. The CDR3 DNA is TGTGCCAGCAGCTTAGATCGGGGTGAGCAGTTCTTC. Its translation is CASSLDRGEQFF.

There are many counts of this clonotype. The CDR3 nucleotides read TGTGCCAGCAGTACCACTAGCGGGTTAAGCACAGATACGCAGTATTTT. Its translation is CASSTTSGLSTDTQYF. This chain connects TRBV27 to TRBJ2-3, with 9 bases identical to TRBD2. The CDR3 has 16 residues. The V gene end was trimmed by 5 bases and the J gene end by 0 bases; junction bases not matched to a gene: 6. CDR1 and CDR2 (germline): MNHEY, SMNVEV (reference sequence).

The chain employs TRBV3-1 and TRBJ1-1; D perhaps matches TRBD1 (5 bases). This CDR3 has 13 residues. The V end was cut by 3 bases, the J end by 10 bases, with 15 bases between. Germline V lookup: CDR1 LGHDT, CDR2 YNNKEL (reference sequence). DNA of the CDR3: TGTGCCAGCAGCCATGGGGGAACGGTGGGAGCTTTCTTT. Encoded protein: CASSHGGTVGAFF.

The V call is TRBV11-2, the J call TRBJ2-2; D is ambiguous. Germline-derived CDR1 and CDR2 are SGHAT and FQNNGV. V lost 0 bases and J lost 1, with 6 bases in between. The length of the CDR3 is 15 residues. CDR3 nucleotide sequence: TGTGCCAGCAGCTTAGAGAGGAGGAACACCGGGGAGCTGTTTTTT. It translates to CASSLERRNTGELFF.

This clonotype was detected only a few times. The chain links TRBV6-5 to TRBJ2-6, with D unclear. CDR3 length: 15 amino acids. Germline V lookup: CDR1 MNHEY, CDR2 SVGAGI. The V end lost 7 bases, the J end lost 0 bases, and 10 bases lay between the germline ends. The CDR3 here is CASTYGFSGANVLTF. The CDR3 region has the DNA TGTGCCAGCACCTATGGTTTCTCTGGGGCCAACGTCCTGACTTTC.

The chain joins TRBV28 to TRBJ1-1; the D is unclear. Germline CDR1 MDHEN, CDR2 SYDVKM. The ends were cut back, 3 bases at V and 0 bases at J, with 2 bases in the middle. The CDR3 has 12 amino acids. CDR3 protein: CASSFLNTEAFF. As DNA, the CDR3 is TGTGCCAGCAGTTTTTTGAACACTGAAGCTTTCTTT.

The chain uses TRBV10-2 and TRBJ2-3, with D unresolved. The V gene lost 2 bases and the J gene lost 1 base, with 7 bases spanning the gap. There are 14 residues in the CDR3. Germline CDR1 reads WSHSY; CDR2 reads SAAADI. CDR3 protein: CASSEAFRTDTQYF. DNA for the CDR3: TGCGCCAGCAGTGAGGCCTTCCGCACAGATACGCAGTATTTT.